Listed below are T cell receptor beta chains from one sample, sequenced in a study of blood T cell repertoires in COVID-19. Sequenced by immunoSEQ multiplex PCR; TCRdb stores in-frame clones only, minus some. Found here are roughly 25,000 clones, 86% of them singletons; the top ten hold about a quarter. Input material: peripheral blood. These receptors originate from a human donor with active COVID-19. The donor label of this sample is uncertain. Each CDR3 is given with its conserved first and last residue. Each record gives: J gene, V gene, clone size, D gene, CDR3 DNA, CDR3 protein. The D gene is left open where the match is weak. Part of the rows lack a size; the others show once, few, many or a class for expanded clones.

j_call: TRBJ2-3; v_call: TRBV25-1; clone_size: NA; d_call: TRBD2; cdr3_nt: TGTGCCAGCAGTGGGGGGGGATATACAGATACGCAGTATTTT; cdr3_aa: CASSGGGYTDTQYF
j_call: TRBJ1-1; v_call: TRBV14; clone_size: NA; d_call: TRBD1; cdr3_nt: TGTGCCAGCAGCCAAGCAGGGGGCGCCACTGAAGCTTTCTTT; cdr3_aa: CASSQAGGATEAFF
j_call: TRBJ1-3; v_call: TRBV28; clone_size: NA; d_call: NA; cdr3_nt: TGTGCCAGCAGTTTTGAACAGGGTCGAAACACCATATATTTT; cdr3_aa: CASSFEQGRNTIYF
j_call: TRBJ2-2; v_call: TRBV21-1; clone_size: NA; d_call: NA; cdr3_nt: TGTGCCAGCAGCCCGGTCAGGGGGCACGGGGAGCTGTTTTTT; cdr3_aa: CASSPVRGHGELFF
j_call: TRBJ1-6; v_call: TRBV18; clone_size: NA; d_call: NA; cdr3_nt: TGTGCCAGCTCACAGCGCATCGACGCTATAAATTCACCCCTCCACTTT; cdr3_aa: CASSQRIDAINSPLHF
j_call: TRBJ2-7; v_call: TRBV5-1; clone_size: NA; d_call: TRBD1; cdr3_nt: TGCGCCAGCAGCTTGGAGGGACAGGTGCTCGAGCAGTACTTC; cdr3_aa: CASSLEGQVLEQYF
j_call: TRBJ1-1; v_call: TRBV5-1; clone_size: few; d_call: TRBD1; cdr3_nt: TGCGCCAGCAGCGCCGGGACAGGGTATGGGAACACTGAAGCTTTCTTT; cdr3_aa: CASSAGTGYGNTEAFF
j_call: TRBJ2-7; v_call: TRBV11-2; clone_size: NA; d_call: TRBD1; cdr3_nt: TGTGCCAGCAGCTACTGGACAGGGTCAAGGCTAGCCTACGAGCAGTACTTC; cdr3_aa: CASSYWTGSRLAYEQYF
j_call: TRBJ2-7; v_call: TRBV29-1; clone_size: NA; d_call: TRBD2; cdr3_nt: TGCAGCGGGCGGGAGGGCGACGAGCAGTACTTC; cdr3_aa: CSGREGDEQYF
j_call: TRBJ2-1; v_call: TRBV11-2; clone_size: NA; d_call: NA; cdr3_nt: TGTGCCAGCGGGCCCTATGGACAGCGTTCCTACAATGAGCAGTTCTTC; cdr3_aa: CASGPYGQRSYNEQFF
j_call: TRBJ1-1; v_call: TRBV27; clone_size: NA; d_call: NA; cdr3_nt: TGTGCCAGCAGTTCTACCCGTACAGGGTTGAAGAACACTGAAGCTTTCTTT; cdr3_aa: CASSSTRTGLKNTEAFF
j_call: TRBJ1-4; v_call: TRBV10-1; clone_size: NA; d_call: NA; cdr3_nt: TGCGCCAGCAGTGAGGGGGGCGGCACTAATGAAAAACTGTTTTTT; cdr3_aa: CASSEGGGTNEKLFF
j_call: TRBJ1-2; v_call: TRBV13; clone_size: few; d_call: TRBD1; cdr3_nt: TGTGCCAGCAGCTTGGGACAGGGGGAGAGTGGCTACACCTTC; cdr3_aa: CASSLGQGESGYTF
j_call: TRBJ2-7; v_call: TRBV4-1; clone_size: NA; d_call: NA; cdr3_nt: TGCGCCAGCAGCCAAGAGGATGGAGGACCAGCCTCAACCTACGAGCAGTACTTC; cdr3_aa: CASSQEDGGPASTYEQYF
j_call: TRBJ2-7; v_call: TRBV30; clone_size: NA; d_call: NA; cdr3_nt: TGTGCCTGGAGTGTTAAGGGGCAGGCCCTCCCTGGAACCTACGAGCAGTACTTC; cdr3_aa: CAWSVKGQALPGTYEQYF
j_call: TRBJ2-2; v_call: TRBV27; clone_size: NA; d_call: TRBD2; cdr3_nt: TGTGCCAGCAGCCTGGGCGGGAGGGGGGCGCGGCTGTTTTTT; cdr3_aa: CASSLGGRGARLFF
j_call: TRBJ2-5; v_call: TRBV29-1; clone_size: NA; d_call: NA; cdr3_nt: TGCAGCGTTGACAGGGACCAAGAGACCCAGTACTTC; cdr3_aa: CSVDRDQETQYF
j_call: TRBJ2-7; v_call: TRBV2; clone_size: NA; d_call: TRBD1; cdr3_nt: TGTGCCAGCAGCGAACGACGAATTTTCCCAGGGGGCGCAAACTACGAGCAGTACTTC; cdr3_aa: CASSERRIFPGGANYEQYF
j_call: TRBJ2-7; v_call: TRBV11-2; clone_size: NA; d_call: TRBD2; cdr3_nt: TGTGCCAGCAGCTTCGCTAGCGGCACCTACGAGCAGTACTTC; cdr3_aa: CASSFASGTYEQYF
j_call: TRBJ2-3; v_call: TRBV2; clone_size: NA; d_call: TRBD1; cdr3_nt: TGTGCCAGCAGCGATAGTCCCGGGACAGGGGGGACAGATACGCAGTATTTT; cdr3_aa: CASSDSPGTGGTDTQYF
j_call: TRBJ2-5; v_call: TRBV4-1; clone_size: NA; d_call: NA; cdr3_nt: TGCGCCAGCAGCCAACTAGGGGGAGAGACCCAGTACTTC; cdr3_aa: CASSQLGGETQYF
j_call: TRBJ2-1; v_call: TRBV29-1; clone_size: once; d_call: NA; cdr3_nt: TGCAGCGGGGACTGGGGATACAATGAGCAGTTCTTC; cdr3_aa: CSGDWGYNEQFF
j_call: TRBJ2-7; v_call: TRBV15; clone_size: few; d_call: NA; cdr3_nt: TGTGCCACCAGGGGGGGGCTCCTTACCTACGAGCAGTACTTC; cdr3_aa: CATRGGLLTYEQYF
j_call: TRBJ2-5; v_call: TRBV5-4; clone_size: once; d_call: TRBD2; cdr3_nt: TGTGCCAGCAGCTCTCCCATACTAGCGGGGCAAGAGACCCAGTACTTC; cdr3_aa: CASSSPILAGQETQYF
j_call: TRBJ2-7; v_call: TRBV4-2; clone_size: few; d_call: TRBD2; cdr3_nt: TGTGCCAGCAGCCAAGATCGGACTAGCGGGAACGAGCAGTACTTC; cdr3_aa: CASSQDRTSGNEQYF
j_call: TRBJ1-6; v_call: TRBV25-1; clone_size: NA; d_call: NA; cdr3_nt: TGTGCCAGCAGTGACAGAAATTCACCCCTCCACTTT; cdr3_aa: CASSDRNSPLHF
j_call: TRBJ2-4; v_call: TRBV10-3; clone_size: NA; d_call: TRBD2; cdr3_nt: TGTGCCATCAGTGAGTCTGAGCGGGGGGCCGCGTACTTC; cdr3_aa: CAISESERGAAYF
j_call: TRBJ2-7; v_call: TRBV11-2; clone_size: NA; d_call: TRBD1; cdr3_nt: TGTGCCAGCAGCCCAGGCAGGGGGATCGAGCAGTACTTC; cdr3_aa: CASSPGRGIEQYF
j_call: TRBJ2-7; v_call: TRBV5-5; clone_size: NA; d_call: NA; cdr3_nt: TGTGCCAGCAGCTTTCCCTTACAGGGGGAGGGCGAGCAGTACTTC; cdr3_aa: CASSFPLQGEGEQYF
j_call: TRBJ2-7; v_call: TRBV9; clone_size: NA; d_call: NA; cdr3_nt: TGTGCCAGCAGCGTAGGACTGGAAGAATACTACGAGCAGTACTTC; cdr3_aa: CASSVGLEEYYEQYF
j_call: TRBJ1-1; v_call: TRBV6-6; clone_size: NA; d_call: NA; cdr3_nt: TGTGCCAGCACCGGACTTGACGAAGCTTTCTTT; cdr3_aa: CASTGLDEAFF
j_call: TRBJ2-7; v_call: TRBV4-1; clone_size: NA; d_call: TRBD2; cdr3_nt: TGCGCCAGCAGCCACGCGGGGGGGCCGCAAGAGCAGTACTTC; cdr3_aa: CASSHAGGPQEQYF
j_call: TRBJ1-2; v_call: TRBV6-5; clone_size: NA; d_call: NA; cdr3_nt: TGTGCCAGCCTAAAGTCCATTTCTAACTATGGCTACACCTTC; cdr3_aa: CASLKSISNYGYTF
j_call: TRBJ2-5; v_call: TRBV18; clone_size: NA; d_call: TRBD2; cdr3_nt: TGTGCCAGCTCACCACTCTCCCAGCGGGAGGGCCTTGAGACCCAGTACTTC; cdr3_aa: CASSPLSQREGLETQYF
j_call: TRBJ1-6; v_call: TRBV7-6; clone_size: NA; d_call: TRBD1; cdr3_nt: TGTGCCAGCAGCCTAACACCCTCGGGACAGGGCCCCACCCTCCACTTT; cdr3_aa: CASSLTPSGQGPTLHF
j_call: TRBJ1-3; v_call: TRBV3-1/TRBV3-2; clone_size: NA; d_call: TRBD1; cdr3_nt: TGTGCCAGCAGCTCCCGGGACAGGGGAAACACCATATATTTT; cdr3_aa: CASSSRDRGNTIYF
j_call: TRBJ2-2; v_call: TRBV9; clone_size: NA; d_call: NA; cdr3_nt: TGTGCCAGCAGCGTAGAACAGGGAAAGACCGGGGAGCTGTTTTTT; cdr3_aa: CASSVEQGKTGELFF
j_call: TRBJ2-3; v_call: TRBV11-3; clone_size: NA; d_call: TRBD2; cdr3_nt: TGTGCCAGCAGCTTATTAGCTAGCGGGAGCACAGATACGCAGTATTTT; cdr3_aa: CASSLLASGSTDTQYF
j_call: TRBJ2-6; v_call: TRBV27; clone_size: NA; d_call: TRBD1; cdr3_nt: TGTGCCAGCAGTATGGACAGGTTCTCTGGGGCCAACGTCCTGACTTTC; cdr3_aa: CASSMDRFSGANVLTF
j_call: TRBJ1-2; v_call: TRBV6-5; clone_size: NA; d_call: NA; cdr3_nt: TGTGCCAGCAGGGACAGTACCACTATTGACTACACCTTC; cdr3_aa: CASRDSTTIDYTF
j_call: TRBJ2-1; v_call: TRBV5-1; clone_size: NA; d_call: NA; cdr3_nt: TGCGCCAGCAGCGGCGACGGAGGATACAATGAGCAGTTCTTC; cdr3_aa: CASSGDGGYNEQFF
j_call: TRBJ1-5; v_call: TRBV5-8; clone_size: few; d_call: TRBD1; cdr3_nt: TGTGCCAGCAGCTTGGGGACCGGGACAGGGGACCAGCCCCAGCATTTT; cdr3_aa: CASSLGTGTGDQPQHF
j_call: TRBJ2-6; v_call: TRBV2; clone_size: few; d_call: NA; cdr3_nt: TGTGCCAGCAGCGGGTACTCTGGGGCCAACGTCCTGACTTTC; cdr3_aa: CASSGYSGANVLTF
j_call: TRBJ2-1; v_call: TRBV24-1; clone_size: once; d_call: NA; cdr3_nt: TGTGCCACCAGCCACCGGCCAGGGGGGTTCTATGAGCAGTTCTTC; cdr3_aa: CATSHRPGGFYEQFF
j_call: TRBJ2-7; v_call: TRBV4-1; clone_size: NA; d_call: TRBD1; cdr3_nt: TGCGCCAGCAGCCAACGAGTCCGGGACAGGGCCGTTTTAAGCTCCTACGAGCAGTACTTC; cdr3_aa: CASSQRVRDRAVLSSYEQYF
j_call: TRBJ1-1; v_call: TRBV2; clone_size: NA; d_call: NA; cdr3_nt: TGTGCCAGCAGTGAGGGGGGACGGGGGTACACTGAAGCTTTCTTT; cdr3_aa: CASSEGGRGYTEAFF
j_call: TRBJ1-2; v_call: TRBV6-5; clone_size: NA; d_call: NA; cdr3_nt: TGTGCCACCTCAGGGCCTGGCTATGGCTACACCTTC; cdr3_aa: CATSGPGYGYTF